Following are 15 T cell receptor beta chains from one sample sequenced in a study of shared clonotypes between healthy human individuals (dated by TCRdb to 2018 to 2021). The library was built by means of the immunoSEQ multiplex PCR assay. TCRdb's version of the immuneACCESS table is confined to in-frame rearrangements and falls short of the full clone set. An unresolved V gene accounts for under half of the shortfall where checked; the remainder is of unknown origin. This sample comprises under 120,000 clones, approximately 70% of them detected only once. The ten largest clones take up almost 25% of the sample. Material: memory CD8+ T cells sorted from blood. The sample's cell subset or site, from its label and the paper: CD45RO+ cells pooled with CCR7-negative TemRA cells. The source of these receptors is a woman aged 30 to 39 in good health.

This chain links TRBV2 with TRBJ2-1, with 11 bases that match TRBD2. V dropped 4 bases and J dropped 0; count of bases not matched to a gene: 14. The length of the CDR3 is 20 residues. From germline, CDR1 is SNHLY and CDR2 FYNNEI. CDR3 DNA: TGTGCCAGCAGTGCGCGCGGACTAGCGGGTCTTCCTAGCTCCTACAATGAGCAGTTCTTC. Encoded protein: CASSARGLAGLPSSYNEQFF.

A remark on this clone: The identical CDR3 is also encoded by other nucleotide sequences in the sample. The chain couples TRBV23-1 to TRBJ2-1, with D tentatively TRBD1 or TRBD2 (8 bases each). TRBV23-1 is designated an ORF whose function remains uncertain. The CDR3 contains 19 residues. V lost 2 bases, J lost 3 bases, and 23 bases lay in between. The CDR3 region has the DNA TGCGCCAGCAGTCAAAACCCCAGGGGGCGGGAGGCGGGCTACAATGAGCAGTTCTTC. Residues: CASSQNPRGREAGYNEQFF.

The chain is built from TRBV29-1 and TRBJ2-3; D unclear. This CDR3 region has 13 residues. The germline V gene encodes CDR1 SQVTM and CDR2 ANQGSEA. V dropped 4 bases and J dropped 4 bases, with 12 bases sitting between them. In nucleotides, the CDR3 is TGCAGCGTTGGTCTTTCACCGGCAGATACGCAGTATTTT. Its protein is CSVGLSPADTQYF.

This chain links TRBV7-9 with TRBJ1-1, with a possible D match to TRBD1 (5 bases). The V gene lost 6 bases and the J gene lost 1 base, with 18 bases spanning the gap. This CDR3 has 16 amino acids. Germline V gene data show CDR1 as SEHNR and CDR2 as FQNEAQ (reference sequence). In DNA, the CDR3 is TGTGCCAGCAGTTCGAGAACACGGGGGAAGAACACTGAAGCTTTCTTT. Translation: CASSSRTRGKNTEAFF.

This clone appeared a few times. This sequence joins TRBV13 and TRBJ1-5; D gene unclear. Germline V gene sequence: CDR1 PRHDT, CDR2 FYEKMQ (reference sequence). V lost 0 bases and J lost 2, with 8 bases in between. The CDR3 contains 15 residues. The DNA of the CDR3 is TGTGCCAGCAGCTTAGGCCCAGCAGGCAATCAGCCCCAGCATTTT. This gives the protein CASSLGPAGNQPQHF.

J is TRBJ1-1 and V is TRBV25-1, with D unresolved. Per germline, CDR1 MGHDK and CDR2 SYGVNS. The CDR3 contains 15 residues. V was pared by 1 base and J by 8 bases, with 17 bases between. CDR3 in amino acids: CASSEFESSVGEAFF. Here the CDR3 DNA reads TGTGCCAGCAGTGAATTTGAGTCGTCGGTGGGGGAAGCTTTCTTT.

Details on this clone: This sample includes further DNA sequences coding for the same CDR3. V and J are TRBV15 and TRBJ2-6; unclear D gene. CDR3 length: 16 residues. V lost 0 bases to trimming and J lost 1 base, with 7 bases between them. The germline V gene encodes CDR1 LNHNV and CDR2 YYDKDF (reference sequence). The CDR3: CATSRDRQSGANVLTF. CDR3 in DNA: TGTGCCACCAGCAGAGACAGGCAATCTGGGGCCAACGTCCTGACTTTC.

The genes are TRBV25-1 and TRBJ2-7; 10 nucleotides line up with TRBD1. Germline V gives CDR1 MGHDK, CDR2 SYGVNS. The CDR3 length is 14 residues. The V and J ends lost 6 bases and 5 bases, in that order; junction bases with no gene match: 7. In nucleotides, the CDR3 is TGTGCCAGCAGGTCGGGACAGGGGAAGCACGAGCAGTACTTC. It encodes CASRSGQGKHEQYF.

This clone was seen a handful of times. V and J are TRBV9 and TRBJ2-3; D may be TRBD1 or TRBD2 (5 bases each). V was shortened by 4 bases and J by 0 bases, with 12 bases between the two germline ends. Germline CDR1 reads SGDLS; CDR2 reads YYNGEE. CDR3 length: 15 residues. CDR3 sequence: CASSHWGSSTDTQYF. Here the CDR3 DNA reads TGTGCCAGCAGCCACTGGGGGTCTAGCACAGATACGCAGTATTTT.

This chain joins TRBV4-2 and TRBJ1-1; unclear D gene. The CDR3 spans 16 residues. Germline V gene sequence: CDR1 LGHNA, CDR2 YNFKEQ. Trimming shortened V by 0 bases and J by 3 bases, and 14 bases separated the two germline ends. This CDR3 reads CASSQDVEGGYTEAFF. CDR3 nucleotides: TGTGCCAGCAGCCAAGATGTGGAGGGAGGGTACACTGAAGCTTTCTTT.

The chain is built from TRBV6-4 and TRBJ2-6; the D gene is possibly TRBD2 (6 bases). Germline V gene data show CDR1 as MRHNA and CDR2 as SNTAGT. With 2 bases removed from V and 0 bases from J, the gap between germline ends came to 8 bases. The CDR3 extends over 16 amino acids. The CDR3 protein is CASSDGTLSGANVLTF. DNA of the CDR3: TGTGCCAGCAGTGACGGGACTCTCTCTGGGGCCAACGTCCTGACTTTC.

The chain carries TRBV9 and TRBJ1-1; maybe TRBD1 (6 bases). CDR1 is SGDLS and CDR2 is YYNGEE in the germline V gene. This CDR3 comprises 18 residues. V was pared by 3 bases and J by 3 bases, with 24 bases between. CDR3 nucleotides: TGTGCCAGCAGCGGCCAAAGGGGGGGCCCCGTCCTGGACACTGAAGCTTTCTTT. Its translation: CASSGQRGGPVLDTEAFF.

This chain links TRBV7-8 with TRBJ1-3; D is undetermined. CDR1 SGHVS and CDR2 FQNEAQ come from the germline V gene. Trimming removed 5 bases from V and 0 bases from J, with 14 bases in between. The CDR3 loop spans 16 amino acids. CDR3 sequence reads: CASSALDMGSGNTIYF. DNA for the CDR3: TGTGCCAGCAGCGCGTTAGACATGGGCTCTGGAAACACCATATATTTT.

CDR3 nucleotides: TGCGCCAGCAGCCAAGACAGCTCTGGAAACACCATATATTTT. Translating gives CASSQDSSGNTIYF. This chain uses TRBV5-1 with TRBJ1-3, with D tentatively TRBD1 (5 bases). Germline V CDR1 and CDR2: SGHRS, YFSETQ. The CDR3 loop spans 14 amino acids. V was shortened by 4 bases and J by 0 bases, with 8 bases between the two germline ends. Based on the CDR3 plus reference TRBV5-1 and TRBJ1-3, the full variable domain is KAGVTQTPRYLIKTRGQQVTLSCSPISGHRSVSWYQQTPGQGLQFLFEYFSETQRNKGNFPGRFSGRQFSNSRSEMNVSTLELGDSALYLCASSQDSSGNTIYFGEGSWLTVV.

This clone was counted a single time. The V call is TRBV11-3, the J call TRBJ1-5, with D maybe TRBD1 (5 bases). CDR1 and CDR2 from the germline V gene are SGHNT and YENEEA. The CDR3 runs 13 residues. Deletions cut 10 bases from V and 5 bases from J, with 15 bases between. The CDR3 nucleotides are TGTGCCACCAAGACAGCGCCTTATCAGCCCCAGCATTTT. Its translation: CATKTAPYQPQHF.